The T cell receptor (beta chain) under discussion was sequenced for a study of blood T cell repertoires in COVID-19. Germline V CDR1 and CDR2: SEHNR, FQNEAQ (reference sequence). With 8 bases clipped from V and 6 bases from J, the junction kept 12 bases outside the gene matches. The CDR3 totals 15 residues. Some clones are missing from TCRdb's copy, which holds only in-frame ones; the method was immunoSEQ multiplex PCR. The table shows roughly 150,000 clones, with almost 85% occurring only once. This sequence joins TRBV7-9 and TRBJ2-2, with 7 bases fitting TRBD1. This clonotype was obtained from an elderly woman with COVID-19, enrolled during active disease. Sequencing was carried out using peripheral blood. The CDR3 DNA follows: TGTGCCAGCCCCTCCTCGACAGGGTGGTCCGGGGAGCTGTTTTTT. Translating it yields CASPSSTGWSGELFF.